Shown below are 20 T cell receptor beta chains from a single sample sequenced in a study of cytomegalovirus exposure and HLA in healthy donors. With 60 Vbeta and 13 Jbeta primers, the PCR was carried out. Sequencing used immunoSEQ multiplex PCR; TCRdb keeps in-frame clones, though not all of them. This sample has 150,000 to 200,000 clones, with approximately 73% found just once. What was sequenced was PBMCs. These receptors originate from a man in his fifties or sixties in good health and CMV-seronegative.

This sequence joins TRBV18 and TRBJ1-1; the match to TRBD1 covers 8 bases. The CDR3 is 15 amino acids. V lost 3 bases and J lost 6; bases outside the gene matches: 9. Germline CDR1 reads KGHSH; CDR2 reads LQKENI. The DNA for the CDR3 is TGTGCCAGCTCACCTACCGGGACAGGTAGCCCTGAAGCTTTCTTT. As protein: CASSPTGTGSPEAFF.

The V and J genes are TRBV10-3 and TRBJ1-5, with TRBD1 matching 10 bases. The CDR3 length is 16 residues. Looked up from germline, CDR1 is ENHRY and CDR2 is SYGVKD. Trimming removed 3 bases from V and 5 bases from J; junction bases left unmatched: 7. CDR3 amino acids: CAISERDRGTDQPQHF. CDR3 coding DNA: TGTGCCATCAGTGAAAGGGACAGGGGCACGGATCAGCCCCAGCATTTT.

The rearrangement uses TRBV6-1 and TRBJ2-3; 10 nucleotides line up with TRBD1. The germline V gene has CDR1 MNHNS and CDR2 SASEGT. This CDR3 contains 18 residues. V dropped 3 bases and J dropped 3; count of bases not matched to a gene: 12. CDR3 in DNA: TGTGCCAGCAGTGAGCAGACCGGGACAGGGGTGAGGACAGATACGCAGTATTTT. Protein: CASSEQTGTGVRTDTQYF.

The rearrangement uses TRBV5-1 and TRBJ2-7; 7 bases fit TRBD1. The CDR3 consists of 17 residues. Germline values: CDR1 SGHRS, CDR2 YFSETQ. J was trimmed by 0 bases and V by 0 bases; bases with no gene match: 9. The CDR3 is CASSLAYSTGSSYEQYF. The DNA for the CDR3 is TGCGCCAGCAGCTTGGCCTACTCGACAGGGAGCTCCTACGAGCAGTACTTC.

V is TRBV28 and J is TRBJ1-2; no clear D gene. Trimming took off 0 bases at V and 8 bases at J, with 7 bases between the two ends. Per germline, CDR1 MDHEN and CDR2 SYDVKM. There are 12 residues in the CDR3. This CDR3 reads CASSLWSIGYTF. CDR3 in DNA: TGTGCCAGCAGTTTATGGTCTATAGGCTACACCTTC.

CDR3 residues: CASSSTPGTGIYEQYF. The CDR3 bases are TGTGCCAGCAGCTCCACCCCCGGGACAGGGATCTACGAGCAGTACTTC. The gene calls are TRBV7-2 and TRBJ2-7; 9 bases match TRBD1. Trimming cost V 4 bases and J 3 bases; bases outside gene matches: 10. Germline lookup yields CDR1 SGHTA and CDR2 FQGNSA. The CDR3 loop spans 16 amino acids.

The chain links TRBV6-1 to TRBJ1-2; TRBD1 might be the D (5 bases). With 2 bases removed from V and 3 bases from J, the gap between germline ends came to 7 bases. CDR1 is MNHNS and CDR2 is SASEGT in the germline V gene. CDR3 length: 13 residues. The CDR3 loop reads CASSETGDYGYTF. The CDR3 DNA follows: TGTGCCAGCAGTGAAACGGGGGACTATGGCTACACCTTC.

The V and J genes are TRBV6-6 and TRBJ2-7, with 11 bases that match TRBD1. Germline V gene sequence: CDR1 MNHNY, CDR2 SVGAGI (reference sequence). With V trimmed by 7 bases and J by 3 bases, 5 bases remained unmatched. There are 14 residues in the CDR3. The CDR3 sequence is CASIKGTGGYEQYF. CDR3 in DNA: TGTGCCAGCATCAAGGGGACAGGGGGCTACGAGCAGTACTTC.

The chain has TRBV28 and TRBJ1-6, with 9 nucleotides matching TRBD1. The CDR3 is made up of 15 amino acids. The ends lost 5 bases at V and 5 bases at J; junction bases unmatched: 4. The germline V gene has CDR1 MDHEN and CDR2 SYDVKM. The CDR3 spells CASSTWTGDNSPLHF. In DNA form, the CDR3 reads TGTGCCAGCAGTACTTGGACAGGGGATAATTCACCCCTCCACTTT.

The J gene is TRBJ1-1, the V gene TRBV6-5; D is ambiguous. CDR1 is MNHEY, CDR2 SVGAGI, per germline. This CDR3 is 12 amino acids long. The ends were cut back, 5 bases at V and 14 bases at J, with 18 bases in the middle. CDR3 DNA sequence: TGTGCCAGCAGTCCCTCCCGACTATGGGCCTTCTTT. The encoded protein is CASSPSRLWAFF.

About this clone itself: This sample also contains other DNA sequences that code for the same CDR3. This chain's CDR3 is CASSPRDSSYEQYF. The CDR3 DNA sequence: TGCGCCAGCAGCCCCCGGGACTCCTCCTACGAGCAGTACTTC. V is TRBV5-1 and J is TRBJ2-7; weak D call: TRBD2 (6 bases). The germline V gene has CDR1 SGHRS and CDR2 YFSETQ. V dropped 4 bases and J dropped 0 bases, with 11 bases sitting between them. The CDR3 runs 14 residues.

There are a few counts of this clone. The chain uses TRBV6-6 and TRBJ1-2; D ambiguous. The germline CDR1 and CDR2 sequences are MNHNY and SVGAGI (reference sequence). The V and J ends lost 2 bases and 7 bases respectively, with 14 bases between them. CDR3 length equals 14 residues. The DNA for the CDR3 is TGTGCCAGCAGTTACCGTCGGCAGGAGGCTGGCTACACCTTC. Its protein product is CASSYRRQEAGYTF.

This chain connects TRBV7-9 to TRBJ2-5; 9 bases map to TRBD1. CDR1 and CDR2 (germline): SEHNR, FQNEAQ (reference sequence). V was pared by 3 bases and J by 4 bases, with 6 bases of the junction left unmatched. The CDR3 has 15 amino acids. This CDR3 is CASSLSGQGLETQYF. CDR3 sequence (DNA): TGTGCCAGCAGCTTGTCGGGACAGGGCCTAGAGACCCAGTACTTC.

This clone was detected a few times. The V gene is TRBV6-6, the J gene TRBJ2-7; 11 nucleotides agree with TRBD1. The junction had 1 base not matched to a gene; V was cut back by 5 bases and J by 4 bases. This CDR3 spans 13 amino acids. Germline V lookup: CDR1 MNHNY, CDR2 SVGAGI (reference sequence). CDR3 sequence: CASSRDRGYEQYF. CDR3 DNA sequence: TGTGCCAGCAGTAGGGACAGGGGGTACGAGCAGTACTTC.

This clone was counted only a few times. The V gene is TRBV2, the J gene TRBJ2-3; 8 positions match TRBD1. V dropped 4 bases and J dropped 1; count of bases not matched to a gene: 1. This CDR3 contains 14 residues. Per the germline V gene, CDR1 is SNHLY and CDR2 is FYNNEI. CDR3 residues: CASSVTGGTDTQYF. DNA for the CDR3: TGTGCCAGCAGTGTGACAGGGGGCACAGATACGCAGTATTTT. Together with reference TRBV2 and TRBJ2-3, the CDR3 gives the full variable domain: EPEVTQTPSHQVTQMGQEVILRCVPISNHLYFYWYRQILGQKVEFLVSFYNNEISEKSEIFDDQFSVERPDGSNFTLKIRSTKLEDSAMYFCASSVTGGTDTQYFGPGTRLTVL.

The chain combines TRBV6-1 with TRBJ1-2, with 8 bases aligning to TRBD1. Germline V CDR1 and CDR2: MNHNS, SASEGT. The CDR3 is 14 residues long. Trimming removed 3 bases from V and 4 bases from J; junction bases left unmatched: 4. The CDR3 protein is CASSDRQGSYGYTF. DNA of the CDR3: TGTGCCAGCAGTGACAGACAGGGGAGCTATGGCTACACCTTC.

The chain's CDR3 is CASSLIQGGTGELFF. CDR3 sequence (DNA): TGTGCCAGCAGCTTAATACAGGGGGGCACCGGGGAGCTGTTTTTT. The J gene is TRBJ2-2, the V gene TRBV7-2; TRBD1 aligns across 8 bases. This CDR3 is built from 15 residues. CDR1 is SGHTA, CDR2 FQGNSA, per germline. Trimming cost V 2 bases and J 4 bases; bases outside gene matches: 3.

In this sample, this clone turned up a few times. The chain uses TRBV19 and TRBJ1-1; D is perhaps TRBD1 (6 bases). The CDR3 runs 14 residues. Trimming took 3 bases from V and 6 from J, leaving 14 bases between them. Germline CDR1 LNHDA, CDR2 SQIVND (reference sequence). The chain's CDR3 is CASSITAGGPEAFF. In DNA, the CDR3 is TGTGCCAGTAGTATCACCGCCGGGGGGCCTGAAGCTTTCTTT.

This clone has more than one count but fewer than ten. J is TRBJ1-2 and V is TRBV2, with 12 positions matching TRBD1. Germline CDR1 is SNHLY and CDR2 is FYNNEI. V lost 3 bases to trimming and J lost 4 bases; unmatched junction nucleotides: 6. This CDR3 contains 16 residues. Written as DNA, the CDR3 is TGTGCCAGCAGTGACGGGACAGGGGGCCTGTTCTATGGCTACACCTTC. Its protein product is CASSDGTGGLFYGYTF.

This clone came up a few times. The chain links TRBV6-4 to TRBJ2-3; D might be TRBD1 (5 bases). V was cut by 4 bases and J by 2 bases, with 10 bases left in between. This CDR3 has 14 residues. CDR1 MRHNA and CDR2 SNTAGT come from the germline V gene. CDR3 sequence (DNA): TGTGCCAGCAGTGCCCTAGGGGCCACAGATACGCAGTATTTT. Translating it yields CASSALGATDTQYF.